At least ten counts were recorded for the clone carrying this T cell receptor beta chain. Its antigen remains unknown. Transcripts of RNA were the source for amplifying TCR beta CDR3 regions. The library came from an HTBI-primed first-round RT-PCR and a second-round multiplex PCR. TCRdb ran MiXCR on the multiplex PCR reads and lists one entry per CDR3 protein. The table has 500,000 to 700,000 distinct CDR3 sequences, 20% to 25% seen once. The data were obtained in a study of Graves' ophthalmopathy and Graves' hyperthyroidism. The ends lost 6 bases at V and 4 bases at J; junction bases unmatched: 3. Germline CDR1 MNHEY, CDR2 SVGAGI. The CDR3 length is 13 residues. Study findings and constraints: Distinction of ophthalmopathy from stable hyperthyroidism by a 13-signature model reached roughly 88% sensitivity and 65% to 83% specificity. A majority of expanded thyroid clonotypes exceeding 0.001 frequency were likewise present in blood.

A follow-up of 18 months without ophthalmopathy meant that hyperthyroidism was stable. The specimen sequenced was peripheral blood. The chain has TRBV6-5 and TRBJ1-5; 7 nucleotides line up with TRBD1. The TCR sequence derives from a woman in her late teens or twenties with stable Graves' hyperthyroidism. Some clones in this sample may be carry-over from other donors' samples. The CDR3 here is CASRGTVNQPQHF. The CDR3 nucleotides read TGTGCCAGCAGAGGGACAGTTAATCAGCCCCAGCATTTT.